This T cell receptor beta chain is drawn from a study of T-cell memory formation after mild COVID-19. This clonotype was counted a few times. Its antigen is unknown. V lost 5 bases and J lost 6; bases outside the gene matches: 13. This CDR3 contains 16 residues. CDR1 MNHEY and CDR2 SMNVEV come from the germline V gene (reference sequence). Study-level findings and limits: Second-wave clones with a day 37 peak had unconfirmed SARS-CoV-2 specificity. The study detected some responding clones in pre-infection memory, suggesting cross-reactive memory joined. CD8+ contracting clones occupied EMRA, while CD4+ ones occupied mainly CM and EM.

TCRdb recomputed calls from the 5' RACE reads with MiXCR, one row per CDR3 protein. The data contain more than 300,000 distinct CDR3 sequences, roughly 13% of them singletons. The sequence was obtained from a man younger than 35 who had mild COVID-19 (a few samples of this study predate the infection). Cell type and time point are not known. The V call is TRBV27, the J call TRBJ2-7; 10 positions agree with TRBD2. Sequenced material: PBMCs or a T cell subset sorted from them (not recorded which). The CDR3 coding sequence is TGTGCCAGCAGTGGAAGCGGGGGGGCCGGGTCTAGCGAGCAGTACGTC. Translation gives CASSGSGGAGSSEQYV.